This is a list of T cell receptor beta chains from one sample in a study of T-cell memory formation after mild COVID-19. TCRdb used MiXCR to reprocess the 5' RACE reads, holding one entry per CDR3 protein. This sample has under 650,000 distinct CDR3 sequences, with roughly 17% found just once. Sequencing was carried out using PBMCs or a T cell subset sorted from them (not recorded which). All receptors come from an adult woman who had mild COVID-19 (a few samples of this study predate the infection). Cell type and time point are not known. The CDR3 runs from the conserved cysteine through the conserved F or W. The D gene is left open where the match is weak. Where a row states a size, it is once, few, many or the class of an expanded clone; other rows omit it.

CDR3 DNA	CDR3 protein	CDR3 length	V gene	J gene	D gene	clone size
TGTGCCAGCAGCCAGGGGGCGAATGAGCAGTTCTTC	CASSQGANEQFF	12	TRBV7-6	TRBJ2-1	TRBD1	-
TGTGCCAGCACCGTGACTAGCGGGTACCAAGAGACCCAGTACTTC	CASTVTSGYQETQYF	15	TRBV6-1	TRBJ2-5	TRBD2	-
TGCGCCAGCAGCCAAGAAACAAGGTCCAACACTGAAGCTTTCTTT	CASSQETRSNTEAFF	15	TRBV4-1	TRBJ1-1	-	few
TGTGCCAGCAGCCAAGATAAGTTTGAAAAACTGTTTTTT	CASSQDKFEKLFF	13	TRBV14	TRBJ1-4	-	-
TGTGCCAGCAGCTACCGGGACAGGGGGTTAAATGAGCAGTTCTTC	CASSYRDRGLNEQFF	15	TRBV7-2	TRBJ2-1	TRBD1	-
TGTGCCAGCAGCTTAAACGAATACGAGCAGTACTTC	CASSLNEYEQYF	12	TRBV5-6	TRBJ2-7	-	few
TGTGCCAGCAGTCGTAGAAGGACTAGCGGGAGGGCCGGAGGTACCGGGGAGCTGTTTTTT	CASSRRRTSGRAGGTGELFF	20	TRBV2	TRBJ2-2	TRBD2	-
TGTGCCAGCAGCTTATTCGGAGGACAAGAGACCCAGTACTTC	CASSLFGGQETQYF	14	TRBV7-9	TRBJ2-5	-	-
TGCGCCAGCAGCTTTACCGGGGGATCCAACAATGAGCAGTTCTTC	CASSFTGGSNNEQFF	15	TRBV5-1	TRBJ2-1	-	many
TGTGCCAGCGGAGCGGGCCCCTACGAGCAGTACTTC	CASGAGPYEQYF	12	TRBV6-6	TRBJ2-7	-	few
TGCGCCAGCAGCTCCCGGACAGCTTATAATTCACCCCTCCACTTT	CASSSRTAYNSPLHF	15	TRBV5-1	TRBJ1-6	-	-
TGCGCCAGCAGCCCACCGGACAGGGGTGGTGAAAAACTGTTTTTT	CASSPPDRGGEKLFF	15	TRBV4-1	TRBJ1-4	TRBD1	-
TGTGCCAGCTCACCAACCCCCAGCGGGGGGGCCCATGAGCAGTTCTTC	CASSPTPSGGAHEQFF	16	TRBV18	TRBJ2-1	TRBD2	few
TGTGCCAGCAGCGCCTTTTTGGGGGACACCACAGATACGCAGTATTTT	CASSAFLGDTTDTQYF	16	TRBV7-2	TRBJ2-3	-	-
TGTGCCAGCAGCTTAGAGGGGGGGGTCCCCTACTACGAGCAGTACTTC	CASSLEGGVPYYEQYF	16	TRBV7-6	TRBJ2-7	-	-
TGCAGCGTTGAAGTGGGAGGGTTAGCCAAAAACATTCAGTACTTC	CSVEVGGLAKNIQYF	15	TRBV29-1	TRBJ2-4	TRBD2	many
TGCAGCGTTGCCCGGGGGCAACCCCAGCATTTT	CSVARGQPQHF	11	TRBV29-1	TRBJ1-5	-	once
TGTGCCAGCAGTGGGACTAGCGGGAGAGGGGCCTACGAGCAGTACTTC	CASSGTSGRGAYEQYF	16	TRBV2	TRBJ2-7	TRBD2	-
TGTGCCAGCAGCAAAGATAGCGGGGGTGTAGGAGATACGCAGTATTTT	CASSKDSGGVGDTQYF	16	TRBV9	TRBJ2-3	TRBD2	-
TGCGCCAGCAGACCATGGACGGTGAGCTATGGCTACACCTTC	CASRPWTVSYGYTF	14	TRBV4-1	TRBJ1-2	-	few
TGCAGTGCTCTGACAGGGGGAGGTCTGGATGAGCAGTTCTTC	CSALTGGGLDEQFF	14	TRBV20-1	TRBJ2-1	TRBD1	-
TGTGCCTGGAGTCCGGGGCAGACTAACTACAATGAGCAGTTCTTC	CAWSPGQTNYNEQFF	15	TRBV30	TRBJ2-1	-	few
TGTGCCAGCAGTTACGAGACAGGGGGTTTGGAGACCCAGTACTTC	CASSYETGGLETQYF	15	TRBV6-5	TRBJ2-5	TRBD1	-
TGTGCCTGGAATGGGCCAGGGGAGTATGAAGCTTTCTTT	CAWNGPGEYEAFF	13	TRBV30	TRBJ1-1	-	few
TGTGCCAGCAGTTACGGGGCGGAGAACACAGATACGCAGTATTTT	CASSYGAENTDTQYF	15	TRBV6-2/TRBV6-3	TRBJ2-3	-	-
TGTGCCAGCAGTCGGACAGGGATCGACGAGCAGTACTTC	CASSRTGIDEQYF	13	TRBV12-3/TRBV12-4	TRBJ2-7	TRBD1	-
TGTGCCAGCAGTTACTGGACTAGCGGGGCAACCTACGAGCAGTACTTC	CASSYWTSGATYEQYF	16	TRBV28	TRBJ2-7	TRBD2	few
TGTGCCAGCTCACCACAAACAGGGGAGCATGGCTACACCTTC	CASSPQTGEHGYTF	14	TRBV18	TRBJ1-2	TRBD1	few
TGTGCCAGCAGTGTGGGTAGCGGGGCCTACAATGAGCAGTTCTTC	CASSVGSGAYNEQFF	15	TRBV2	TRBJ2-1	TRBD2	-
TGTGCCAGCAGTCCCTCTTGGGCCCTCCAAGAGACCCAGTACTTC	CASSPSWALQETQYF	15	TRBV6-5	TRBJ2-5	-	few
TGCGCCAGCAGCGCGGGACAGGGGTACGAAAAACTGTTTTTT	CASSAGQGYEKLFF	14	TRBV5-1	TRBJ1-4	TRBD1	few
TGCGCCAGCAGCTTGGAGAGCGGGACAGGGGTCGGCTACACCTTC	CASSLESGTGVGYTF	15	TRBV5-1	TRBJ1-2	TRBD1	-
TGCAGTGCTAGTGGGACTAGCGGGAGACGGAATGAGCAGTTCTTC	CSASGTSGRRNEQFF	15	TRBV20-1	TRBJ2-1	TRBD2	few
TGTGCCAGCAGTTACGACAGGGGCAACACTGAAGCTTTCTTT	CASSYDRGNTEAFF	14	TRBV6-5	TRBJ1-1	TRBD1	-
TGTGCCAGCTCCCCGGATTCAGGGGGCGGTCAGCCCCAGCATTTT	CASSPDSGGGQPQHF	15	TRBV18	TRBJ1-5	TRBD1	-
TGTGCCAGCAGTTACGACCGGACTAGCGGGACCCCGCGGGAGACCCAGTACTTC	CASSYDRTSGTPRETQYF	18	TRBV2	TRBJ2-5	TRBD2	-
TGTGCCAGCAGCTTAGCATTAGGACTAGCCTCGGAAGATACGCAGTATTTT	CASSLALGLASEDTQYF	17	TRBV7-9	TRBJ2-3	TRBD2	-
TGTGCCAGCTCACCACATGAAGGGTCTTTGAGCGAGCAGTACTTC	CASSPHEGSLSEQYF	15	TRBV18	TRBJ2-7	-	few
TGTGCCAGCTCACCACCTAGCGGGGGGAACTACGAGCAGTACTTC	CASSPPSGGNYEQYF	15	TRBV18	TRBJ2-7	TRBD2	-
TGTGCCAGCAGCCAAGATGGGGCTACGGTGACAGATACGCAGTATTTT	CASSQDGATVTDTQYF	16	TRBV4-2	TRBJ2-3	-	few
TGCGCCAGCAGCCAAGGTTTGGGACACCAGTCCTACGAGCAGTACTTC	CASSQGLGHQSYEQYF	16	TRBV4-1	TRBJ2-7	-	-
TGTGCCAGCAGCCCAAGGTGGTCCTTCTTTGACATTCAGTACTTC	CASSPRWSFFDIQYF	15	TRBV12-3/TRBV12-4	TRBJ2-4	-	few
TGTGCCAGCAGCTTGGGACATAATAGCAATCAGCCCCAGCATTTT	CASSLGHNSNQPQHF	15	TRBV5-5	TRBJ1-5	-	-
TGTGCCAGCAGCCAAGCGGGGAGTAATTCACCCCTCCACTTT	CASSQAGSNSPLHF	14	TRBV3-1	TRBJ1-6	-	-
TGTGCCAGCAGCCCTTCCTGGGGGGGGAATGAGCAGTTCTTC	CASSPSWGGNEQFF	14	TRBV9	TRBJ2-1	TRBD2	few
TGCAGCGTTGGGGTAGCGGGTAATGAGCAGTTCTTC	CSVGVAGNEQFF	12	TRBV29-1	TRBJ2-1	TRBD2	many
TGCGCCAGCAGCTACAGACAGGGAATGAACACTGAAGCTTTCTTT	CASSYRQGMNTEAFF	15	TRBV5-1	TRBJ1-1	TRBD1	many
TGTGCCAGCAGTTTAGAGGGTAGAGTTCGCACAGATACGCAGTATTTT	CASSLEGRVRTDTQYF	16	TRBV27	TRBJ2-3	-	few
TGCAGTGCCGGCCGTGAGGACGGGCGCGGGCAGTACTTC	CSAGREDGRGQYF	13	TRBV20-1	TRBJ2-7	-	few
TGTGCCAGCAGCCAAGCCCTGTGGACTAGCGGAGTCAATGAGCAGTTCTTC	CASSQALWTSGVNEQFF	17	TRBV4-2	TRBJ2-1	TRBD2	few
TGTGCCAGCAGCTTAGCGGGGGGCTCAACTTGGGAGCAGTTCTTC	CASSLAGGSTWEQFF	15	TRBV7-9	TRBJ2-1	-	-
TGTGCCAGCAGCCGAGGACTCACTGAAGCTTTCTTT	CASSRGLTEAFF	12	TRBV4-2	TRBJ1-1	-	many
TGTGCCAGCAGCGGGTACTCCTACACAGATACGCAGTATTTT	CASSGYSYTDTQYF	14	TRBV9	TRBJ2-3	-	-
TGTGCCAGCGGACAGTACTCCTACGAGCAGTACTTC	CASGQYSYEQYF	12	TRBV6-1	TRBJ2-7	-	few